A selection of T cell receptor beta chains follows, all from one sample in a study of blood T cell repertoires in COVID-19. Only in-frame clones appear in the TCRdb table, and some are missing; sequencing was by immunoSEQ multiplex PCR. The sample gives 240,000 or so clones, 88% of which show up once; about 1% is in the top ten. Source material: peripheral blood. The origin of the receptors is a woman between 40 and 50 years old who had recovered from COVID-19. Both conserved end residues are part of each CDR3. The D gene is left open where the match is weak. Not every row has a clone size; where given, it reads once, few, many or a size class.

j_call v_call d_call clone_size cdr3_aa cdr3_nt
TRBJ1-2 TRBV7-2 TRBD1 - CASSPGAGGVGGYTF TGTGCCAGCAGCCCCGGGGCAGGGGGCGTTGGTGGCTACACCTTC
TRBJ1-5 TRBV6-5 - - CASSQGQLQPQHF TGTGCCAGCAGCCAAGGACAGCTACAGCCCCAGCATTTT
TRBJ2-3 TRBV9 TRBD2 - CASSPGLAADTQYF TGTGCCAGCAGCCCGGGACTAGCGGCAGATACGCAGTATTTT
TRBJ1-6 TRBV4-2 - few CASSQDAGVGSPLHF TGTGCCAGCAGCCAAGATGCAGGGGTGGGTTCACCCCTCCACTTT
TRBJ1-4 TRBV18 TRBD1 - CASSTYRGATNEKLFF TGTGCCAGCTCAACCTACAGGGGCGCAACTAATGAAAAACTGTTTTTT
TRBJ2-1 TRBV7-2 - - CASSRPRAVNNEQFF TGTGCCAGCAGCCGTCCCCGTGCGGTGAACAATGAGCAGTTCTTC
TRBJ2-1 TRBV21-1 - - CASSPPPSGSSYNEQFF TGTGCCAGCAGCCCCCCACCTAGCGGGAGCTCCTACAATGAGCAGTTCTTC
TRBJ1-2 TRBV9 - few CASSVGTLAGGGGYTF TGTGCCAGCAGCGTAGGGACGCTGGCCGGGGGAGGGGGCTACACCTTC
TRBJ2-3 TRBV7-2 TRBD2 - CASSPTLAALPDTQYF TGTGCCAGCAGCCCAACACTAGCGGCTCTTCCAGATACGCAGTATTTT
TRBJ1-5 TRBV28 - - CASSLGPSNQPQHF TGTGCCAGCAGTTTGGGGCCGAGCAATCAGCCCCAGCATTTT
TRBJ1-5 TRBV28 - - CASSPGQNQQPQHF TGTGCCAGCAGTCCAGGACAGAACCAGCAGCCCCAGCATTTT
TRBJ2-1 TRBV6-5 - - CASGLGSYEQFF TGTGCCAGCGGGTTAGGGAGTTATGAGCAGTTCTTC
TRBJ2-3 TRBV2 - - CASSAGWGGTDTQYF TGTGCCAGCAGCGCCGGGTGGGGGGGCACAGATACGCAGTATTTT
TRBJ1-3 TRBV18 TRBD1 few CASRQGLSGNTIYF TGTGCCAGCCGACAGGGACTTTCTGGAAACACCATATATTTT
TRBJ2-5 TRBV5-1 - - CASSPGGGQQTQYF TGCGCCAGCAGCCCGGGTGGTGGTCAGCAGACCCAGTACTTC
TRBJ1-2 TRBV23-1 - - CASSQKNPAGGYGYTF TGCGCCAGCAGTCAAAAAAATCCCGCGGGGGGCTATGGCTACACCTTC
TRBJ2-1 TRBV9 TRBD2 - CASSVGGDGSYNEQFF TGTGCCAGCAGCGTGGGGGGGGATGGCTCCTACAATGAGCAGTTCTTC
TRBJ2-2 TRBV28 - - CASSLVRGTGELFF TGTGCCAGCAGTTTAGTCCGAGGAACCGGGGAGCTGTTTTTT
TRBJ2-3 TRBV11-2 TRBD2 - CASSPLGGRRADTQYF TGTGCCAGCAGCCCCTTGGGCGGGAGGAGGGCAGATACGCAGTATTTT
TRBJ2-7 TRBV21-1 - - CASSKRRGPSGLAGAYEQYF TGTGCCAGCAGCAAACGCCGGGGCCCCTCCGGGCTAGCGGGCGCCTACGAGCAGTACTTC
TRBJ2-7 TRBV7-3 TRBD1 - CASSPSGTGGSEQYF TGTGCCAGCAGCCCCTCTGGGACAGGGGGCAGCGAGCAGTACTTC
TRBJ1-5 TRBV7-2 - - CASSLFWGSPFRQPQHF TGTGCCAGCAGCTTATTCTGGGGCTCCCCGTTCCGTCAGCCCCAGCATTTT
TRBJ1-1 TRBV7-9 - - CASSPSTVNTEAFF TGTGCCAGCAGCCCCTCGACAGTGAACACTGAAGCTTTCTTT
TRBJ2-7 TRBV5-1 - - CASSLEGLGNEQYF TGCGCCAGCAGCTTGGAGGGGTTGGGTAACGAGCAGTACTTC